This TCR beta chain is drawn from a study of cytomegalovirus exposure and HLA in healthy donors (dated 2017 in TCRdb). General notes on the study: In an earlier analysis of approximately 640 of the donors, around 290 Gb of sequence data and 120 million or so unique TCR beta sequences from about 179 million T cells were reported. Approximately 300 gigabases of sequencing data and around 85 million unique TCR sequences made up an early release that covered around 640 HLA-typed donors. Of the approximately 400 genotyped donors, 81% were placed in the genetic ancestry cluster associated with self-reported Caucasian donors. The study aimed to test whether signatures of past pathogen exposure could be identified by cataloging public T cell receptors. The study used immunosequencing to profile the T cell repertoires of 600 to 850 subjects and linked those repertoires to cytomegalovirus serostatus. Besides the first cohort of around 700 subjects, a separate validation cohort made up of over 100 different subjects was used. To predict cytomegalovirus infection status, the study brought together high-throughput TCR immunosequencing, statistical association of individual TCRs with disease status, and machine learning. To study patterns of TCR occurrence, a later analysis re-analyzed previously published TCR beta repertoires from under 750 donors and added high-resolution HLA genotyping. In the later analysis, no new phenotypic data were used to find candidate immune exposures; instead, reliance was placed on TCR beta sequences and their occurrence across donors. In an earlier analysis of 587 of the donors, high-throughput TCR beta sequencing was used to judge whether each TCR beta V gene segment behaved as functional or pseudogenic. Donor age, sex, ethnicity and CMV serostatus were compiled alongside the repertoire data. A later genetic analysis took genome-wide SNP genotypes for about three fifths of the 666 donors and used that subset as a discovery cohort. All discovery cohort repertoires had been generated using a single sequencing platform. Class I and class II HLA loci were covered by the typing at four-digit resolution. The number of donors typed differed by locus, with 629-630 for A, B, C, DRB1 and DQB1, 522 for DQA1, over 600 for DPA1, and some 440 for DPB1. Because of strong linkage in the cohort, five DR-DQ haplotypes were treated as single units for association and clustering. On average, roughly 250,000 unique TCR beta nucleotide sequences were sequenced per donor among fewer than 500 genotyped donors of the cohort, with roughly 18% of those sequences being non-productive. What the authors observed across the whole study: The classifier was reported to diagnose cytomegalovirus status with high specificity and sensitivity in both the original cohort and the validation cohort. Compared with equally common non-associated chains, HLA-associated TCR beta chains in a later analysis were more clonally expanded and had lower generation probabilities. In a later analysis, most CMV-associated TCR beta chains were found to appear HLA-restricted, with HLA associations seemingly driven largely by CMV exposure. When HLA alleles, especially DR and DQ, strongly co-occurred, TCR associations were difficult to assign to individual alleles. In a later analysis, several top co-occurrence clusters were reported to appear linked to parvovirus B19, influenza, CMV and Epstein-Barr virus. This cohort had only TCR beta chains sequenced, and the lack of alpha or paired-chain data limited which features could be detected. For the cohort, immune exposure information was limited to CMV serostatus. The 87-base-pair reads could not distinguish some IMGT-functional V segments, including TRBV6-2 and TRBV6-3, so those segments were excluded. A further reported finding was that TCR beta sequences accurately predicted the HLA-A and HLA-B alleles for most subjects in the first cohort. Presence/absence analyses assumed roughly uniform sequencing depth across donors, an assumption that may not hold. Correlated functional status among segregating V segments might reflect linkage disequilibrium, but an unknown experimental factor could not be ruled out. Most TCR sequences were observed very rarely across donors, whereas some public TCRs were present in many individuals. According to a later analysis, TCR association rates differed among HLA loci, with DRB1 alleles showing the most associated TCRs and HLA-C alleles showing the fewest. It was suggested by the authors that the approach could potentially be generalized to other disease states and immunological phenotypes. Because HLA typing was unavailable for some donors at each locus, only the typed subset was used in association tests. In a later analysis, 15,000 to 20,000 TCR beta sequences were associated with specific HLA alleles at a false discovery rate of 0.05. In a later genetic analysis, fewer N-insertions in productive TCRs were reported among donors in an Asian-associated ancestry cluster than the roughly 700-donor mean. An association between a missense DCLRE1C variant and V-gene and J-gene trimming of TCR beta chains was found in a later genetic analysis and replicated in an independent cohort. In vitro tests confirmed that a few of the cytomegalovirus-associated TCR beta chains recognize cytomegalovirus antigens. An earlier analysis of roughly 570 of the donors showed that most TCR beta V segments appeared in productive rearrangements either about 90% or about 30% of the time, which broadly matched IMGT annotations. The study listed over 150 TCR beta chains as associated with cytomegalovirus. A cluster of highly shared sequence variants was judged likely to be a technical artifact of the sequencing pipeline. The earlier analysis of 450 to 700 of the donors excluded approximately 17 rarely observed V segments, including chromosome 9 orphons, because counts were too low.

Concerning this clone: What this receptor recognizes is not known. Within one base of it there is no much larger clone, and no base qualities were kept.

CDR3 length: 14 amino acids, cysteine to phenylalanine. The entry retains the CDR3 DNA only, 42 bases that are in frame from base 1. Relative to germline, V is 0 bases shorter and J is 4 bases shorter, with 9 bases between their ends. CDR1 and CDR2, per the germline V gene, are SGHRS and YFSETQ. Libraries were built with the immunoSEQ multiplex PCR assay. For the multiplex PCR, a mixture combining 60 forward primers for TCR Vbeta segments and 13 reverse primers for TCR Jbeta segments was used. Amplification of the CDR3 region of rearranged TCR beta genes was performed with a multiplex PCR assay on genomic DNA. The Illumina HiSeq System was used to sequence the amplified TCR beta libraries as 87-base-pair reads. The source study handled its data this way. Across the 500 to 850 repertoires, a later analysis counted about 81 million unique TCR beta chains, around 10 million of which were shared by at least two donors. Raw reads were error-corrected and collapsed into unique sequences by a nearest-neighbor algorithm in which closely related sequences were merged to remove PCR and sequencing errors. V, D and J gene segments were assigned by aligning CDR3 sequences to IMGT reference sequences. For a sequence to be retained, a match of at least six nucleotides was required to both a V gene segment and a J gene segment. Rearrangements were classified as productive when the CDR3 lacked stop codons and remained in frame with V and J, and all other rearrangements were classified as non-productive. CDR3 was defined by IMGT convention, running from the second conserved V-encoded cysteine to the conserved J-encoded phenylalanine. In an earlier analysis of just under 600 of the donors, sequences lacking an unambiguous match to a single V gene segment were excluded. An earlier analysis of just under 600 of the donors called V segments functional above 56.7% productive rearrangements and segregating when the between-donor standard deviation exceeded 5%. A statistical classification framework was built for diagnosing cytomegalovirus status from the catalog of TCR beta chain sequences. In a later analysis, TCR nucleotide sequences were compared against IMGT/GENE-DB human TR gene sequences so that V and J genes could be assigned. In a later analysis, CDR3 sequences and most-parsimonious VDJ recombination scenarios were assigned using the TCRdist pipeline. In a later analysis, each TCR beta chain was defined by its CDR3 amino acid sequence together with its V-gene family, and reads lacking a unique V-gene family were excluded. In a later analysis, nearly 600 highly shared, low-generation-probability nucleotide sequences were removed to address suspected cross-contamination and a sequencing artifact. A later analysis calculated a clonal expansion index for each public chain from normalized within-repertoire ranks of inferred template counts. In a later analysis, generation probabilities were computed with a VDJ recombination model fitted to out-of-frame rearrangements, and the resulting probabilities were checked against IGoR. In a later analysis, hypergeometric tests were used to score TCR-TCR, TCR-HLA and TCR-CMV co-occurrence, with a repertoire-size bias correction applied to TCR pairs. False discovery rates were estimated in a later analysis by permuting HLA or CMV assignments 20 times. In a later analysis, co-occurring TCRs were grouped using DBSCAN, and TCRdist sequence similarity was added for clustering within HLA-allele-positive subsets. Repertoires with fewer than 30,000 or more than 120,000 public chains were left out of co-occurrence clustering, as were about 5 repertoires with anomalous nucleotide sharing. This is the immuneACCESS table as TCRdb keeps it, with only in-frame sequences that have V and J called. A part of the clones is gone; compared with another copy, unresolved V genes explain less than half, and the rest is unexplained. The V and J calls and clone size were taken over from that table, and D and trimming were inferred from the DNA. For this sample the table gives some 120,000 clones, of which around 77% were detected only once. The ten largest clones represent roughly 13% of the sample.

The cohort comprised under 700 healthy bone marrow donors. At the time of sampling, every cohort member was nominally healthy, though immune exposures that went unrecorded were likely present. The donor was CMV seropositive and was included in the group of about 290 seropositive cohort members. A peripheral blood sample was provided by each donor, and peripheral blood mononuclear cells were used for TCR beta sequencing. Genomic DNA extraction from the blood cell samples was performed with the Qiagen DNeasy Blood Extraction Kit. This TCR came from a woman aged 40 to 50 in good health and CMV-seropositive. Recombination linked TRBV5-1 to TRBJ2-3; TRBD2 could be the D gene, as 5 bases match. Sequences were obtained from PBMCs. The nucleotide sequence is TGCGCCAGCAGCTTGGGTAGGGAGTCAGATACGCAGTATTTT. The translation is CASSLGRESDTQYF.